One sample yielded the 2 T cell receptor beta chains listed below, sequenced in a study of cytomegalovirus exposure and HLA in healthy donors. The PCR was carried out with 60 Vbeta primers and 13 Jbeta primers. Some clones are missing from TCRdb's copy, which holds only in-frame ones; the method was immunoSEQ multiplex PCR. The sample has about 130,000 clones; 70% to 85% are singletons. The sample was PBMCs. These TCRs come from a male donor in good health and CMV-seropositive.

V usage is TRBV13 and J usage is TRBJ2-7; 11 bases map to TRBD2. Losses at the gene ends were 5 bases for V and 1 base for J; bases not matched to a gene: 7. Germline loops: CDR1 PRHDT, CDR2 FYEKMQ (reference sequence). This CDR3 comprises 16 residues. This CDR3 reads CASSPGLAAFSYEQYF. CDR3 nucleotide sequence: TGTGCCAGCAGCCCGGGACTAGCGGCTTTTTCCTACGAGCAGTACTTC. The whole variable domain, filled in from reference TRBV13 and TRBJ2-7, reads AAGVIQSPRHLIKEKRETATLKCYPIPRHDTVYWYQQGPGQDPQFLISFYEKMQSDKGSIPDRFSAQQFSDYHSELNMSSLELGDSALYFCASSPGLAAFSYEQYFGPGTRLTVT.

The J gene is TRBJ2-4, the V gene TRBV28; 8 bases are shared with TRBD2. The germline gives CDR1 MDHEN, CDR2 SYDVKM. CDR3 size: 14 residues. Unmatched junction bases numbered 9, after V lost 7 bases and J lost 7 bases. Written as DNA, the CDR3 is TGTGCCAGCACCTCCGGGACTAGAAGTAACATTCAGTACTTC. Encoded protein: CASTSGTRSNIQYF.